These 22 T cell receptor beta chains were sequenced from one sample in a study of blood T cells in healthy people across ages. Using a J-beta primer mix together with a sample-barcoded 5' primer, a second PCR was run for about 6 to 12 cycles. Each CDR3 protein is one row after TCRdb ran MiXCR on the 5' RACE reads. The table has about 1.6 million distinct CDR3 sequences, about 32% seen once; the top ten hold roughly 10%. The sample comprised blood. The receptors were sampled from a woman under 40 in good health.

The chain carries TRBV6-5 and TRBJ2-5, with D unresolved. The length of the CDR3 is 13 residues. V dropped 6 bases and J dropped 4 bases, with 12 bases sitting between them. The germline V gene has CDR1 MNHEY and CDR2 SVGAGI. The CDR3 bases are TGTGCCAGCAGCCGCTTAGAGAGAGAGACCCAGTACTTC. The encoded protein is CASSRLERETQYF.

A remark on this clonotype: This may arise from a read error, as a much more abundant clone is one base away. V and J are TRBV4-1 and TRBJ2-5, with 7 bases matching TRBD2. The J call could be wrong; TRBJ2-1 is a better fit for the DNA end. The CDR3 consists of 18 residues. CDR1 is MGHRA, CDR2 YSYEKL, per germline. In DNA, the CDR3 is TGCGCCAGCAGCCAAGCCGACTGGGGGGGAGGGTACCAAGAGACCCAGTTCTTC. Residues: CASSQADWGGGYQETQFF.

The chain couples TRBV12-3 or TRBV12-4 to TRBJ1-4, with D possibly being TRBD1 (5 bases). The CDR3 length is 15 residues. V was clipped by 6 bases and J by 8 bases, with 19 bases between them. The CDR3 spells CASSPGGRGSEKLFF. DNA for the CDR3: TGTGCCAGCAGCCCTGGAGGAAGGGGATCCGAAAAACTGTTTTTT.

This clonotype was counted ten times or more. The CDR3 DNA follows: TGCAGCGTTGAAGATCTCCTCTATGGCTACACCTTC. Translated, it gives CSVEDLLYGYTF. The rearrangement links TRBV29-1 to TRBJ1-2; unclear D gene. The CDR3 totals 12 residues. Germline V gene lookup returns CDR1 SQVTM and CDR2 ANQGSEA. The V end lost 0 bases, the J end lost 4 bases, and 6 bases lay between the germline ends.

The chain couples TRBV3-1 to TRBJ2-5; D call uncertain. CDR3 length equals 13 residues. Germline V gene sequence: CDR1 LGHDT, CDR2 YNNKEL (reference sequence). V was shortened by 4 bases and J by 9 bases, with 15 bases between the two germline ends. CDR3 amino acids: CASSLSFAGAQYF. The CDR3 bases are TGTGCCAGCAGCCTCTCCTTTGCTGGGGCCCAGTACTTC.

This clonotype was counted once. The CDR3 sequence is CATSPPRRGVTDTQYF. CDR3 coding DNA: TGTGCCACCAGCCCCCCCCGGCGGGGGGTCACAGATACGCAGTATTTT. The chain links TRBV24-1 to TRBJ2-3, with 8 bases that match TRBD2. CDR3 length: 16 amino acids. Losses at the gene ends were 7 bases for V and 2 bases for J; bases not matched to a gene: 10. Germline loops: CDR1 KGHDR, CDR2 SFDVKD.

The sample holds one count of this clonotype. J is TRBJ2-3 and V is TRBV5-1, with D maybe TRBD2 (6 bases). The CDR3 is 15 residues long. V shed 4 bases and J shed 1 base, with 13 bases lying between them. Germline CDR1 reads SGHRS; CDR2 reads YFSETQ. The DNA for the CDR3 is TGCGCCAGCAGCGGAGGGATAGCTGGCACAGATACGCAGTATTTT. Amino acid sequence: CASSGGIAGTDTQYF.

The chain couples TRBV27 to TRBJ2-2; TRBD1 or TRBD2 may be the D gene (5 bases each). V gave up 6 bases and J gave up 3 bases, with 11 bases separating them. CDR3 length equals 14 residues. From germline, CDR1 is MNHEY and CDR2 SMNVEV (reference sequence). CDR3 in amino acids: CASSWDRYTGELFF. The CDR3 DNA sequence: TGTGCCAGCAGCTGGGACCGATACACCGGGGAGCTGTTTTTT.

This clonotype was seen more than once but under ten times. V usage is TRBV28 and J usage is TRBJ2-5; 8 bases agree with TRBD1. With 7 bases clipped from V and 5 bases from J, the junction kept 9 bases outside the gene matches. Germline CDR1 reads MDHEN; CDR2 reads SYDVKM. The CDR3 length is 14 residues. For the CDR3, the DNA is TGTGCCAGCAAAAGGTCAGGGGGCGCGGAGACCCAGTACTTC. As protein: CASKRSGGAETQYF.

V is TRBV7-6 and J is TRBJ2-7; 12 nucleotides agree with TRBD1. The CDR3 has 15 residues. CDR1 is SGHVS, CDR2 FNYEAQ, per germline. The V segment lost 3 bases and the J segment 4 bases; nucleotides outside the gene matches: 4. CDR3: CASSFGTGGVYEQYF. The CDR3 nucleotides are TGTGCCAGCAGCTTTGGGACAGGGGGCGTTTACGAGCAGTACTTC.

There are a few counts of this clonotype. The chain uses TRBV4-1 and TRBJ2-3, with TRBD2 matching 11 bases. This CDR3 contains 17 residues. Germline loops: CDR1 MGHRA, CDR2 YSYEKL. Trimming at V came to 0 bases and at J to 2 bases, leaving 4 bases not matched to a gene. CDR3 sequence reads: CASSQDLAGGTTDTQYF. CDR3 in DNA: TGCGCCAGCAGCCAAGATCTAGCGGGAGGAACCACAGATACGCAGTATTTT.

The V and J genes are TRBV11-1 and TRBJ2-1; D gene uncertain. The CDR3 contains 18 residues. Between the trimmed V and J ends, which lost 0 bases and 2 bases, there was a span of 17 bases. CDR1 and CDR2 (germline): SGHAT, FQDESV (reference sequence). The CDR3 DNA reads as TGTGCCAGCAGCTTAGCTAATGCGAGGTTGTCGCCCTACAATGAGCAGTTCTTC. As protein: CASSLANARLSPYNEQFF.

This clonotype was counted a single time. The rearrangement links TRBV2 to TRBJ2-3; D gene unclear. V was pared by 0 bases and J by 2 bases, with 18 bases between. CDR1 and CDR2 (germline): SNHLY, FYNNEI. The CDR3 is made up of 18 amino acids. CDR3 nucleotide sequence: TGTGCCAGCAGTGAAGCGCTTAGCATTTGGGGAAACACAGATACGCAGTATTTT. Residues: CASSEALSIWGNTDTQYF. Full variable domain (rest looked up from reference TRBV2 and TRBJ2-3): EPEVTQTPSHQVTQMGQEVILRCVPISNHLYFYWYRQILGQKVEFLVSFYNNEISEKSEIFDDQFSVERPDGSNFTLKIRSTKLEDSAMYFCASSEALSIWGNTDTQYFGPGTRLTVL.

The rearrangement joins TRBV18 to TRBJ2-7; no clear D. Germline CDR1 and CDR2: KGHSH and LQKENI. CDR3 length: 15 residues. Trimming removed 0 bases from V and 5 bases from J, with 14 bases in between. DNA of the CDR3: TGTGCCAGCTCACCACCAGACATGGCTACCCACGAGCAGTACTTC. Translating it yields CASSPPDMATHEQYF.

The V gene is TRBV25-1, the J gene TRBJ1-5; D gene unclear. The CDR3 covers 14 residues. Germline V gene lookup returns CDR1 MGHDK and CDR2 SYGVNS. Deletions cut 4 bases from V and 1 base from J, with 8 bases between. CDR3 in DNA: TGTGCCAGCAGTGTAACAGTAAGCAATCAGCCCCAGCATTTT. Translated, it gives CASSVTVSNQPQHF.

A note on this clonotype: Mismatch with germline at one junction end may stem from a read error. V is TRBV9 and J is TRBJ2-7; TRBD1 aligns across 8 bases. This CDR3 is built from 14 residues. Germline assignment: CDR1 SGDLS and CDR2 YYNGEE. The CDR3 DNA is TGTGCCAGCAGCGTTGGGGACAGGTCCTCCGAGCAGTACTTC. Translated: CASSVGDRSSEQYF.

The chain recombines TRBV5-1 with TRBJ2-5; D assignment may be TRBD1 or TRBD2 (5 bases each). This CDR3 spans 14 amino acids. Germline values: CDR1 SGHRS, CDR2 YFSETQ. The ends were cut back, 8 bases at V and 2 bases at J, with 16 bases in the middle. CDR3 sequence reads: CASQGEGRQETQYF. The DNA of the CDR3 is TGCGCCAGTCAGGGAGAGGGACGACAAGAGACCCAGTACTTC.

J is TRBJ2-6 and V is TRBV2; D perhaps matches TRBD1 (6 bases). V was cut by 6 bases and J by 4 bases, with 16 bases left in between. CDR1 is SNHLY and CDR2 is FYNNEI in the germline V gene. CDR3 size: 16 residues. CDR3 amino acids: CASSEGVRSGANVLTF. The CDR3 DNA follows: TGTGCCAGCAGCGAGGGGGTACGGAGCGGGGCCAACGTCCTGACTTTC.

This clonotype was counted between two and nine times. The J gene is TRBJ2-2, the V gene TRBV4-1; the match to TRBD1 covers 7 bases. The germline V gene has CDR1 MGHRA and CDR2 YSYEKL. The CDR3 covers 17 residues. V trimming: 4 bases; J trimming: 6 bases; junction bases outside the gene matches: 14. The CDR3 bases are TGCGCCAGCAGCCCCGGGCCGGGACAGAGGCCCCCCGGGGAGCTGTTTTTT. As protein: CASSPGPGQRPPGELFF.

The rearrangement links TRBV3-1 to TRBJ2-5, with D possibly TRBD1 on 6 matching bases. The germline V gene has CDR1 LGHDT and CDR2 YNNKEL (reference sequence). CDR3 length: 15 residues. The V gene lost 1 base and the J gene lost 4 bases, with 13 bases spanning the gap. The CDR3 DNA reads TGTGCCAGCAGCCAAGCAGGGGTTGGCCGAGAGACCCAGTACTTC. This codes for CASSQAGVGRETQYF.

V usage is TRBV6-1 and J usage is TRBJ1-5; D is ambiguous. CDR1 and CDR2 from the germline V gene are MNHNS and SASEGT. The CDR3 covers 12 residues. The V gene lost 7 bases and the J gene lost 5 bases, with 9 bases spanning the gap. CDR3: CASTRFDQPQHF. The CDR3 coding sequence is TGTGCCAGCACCAGGTTTGATCAGCCCCAGCATTTT.

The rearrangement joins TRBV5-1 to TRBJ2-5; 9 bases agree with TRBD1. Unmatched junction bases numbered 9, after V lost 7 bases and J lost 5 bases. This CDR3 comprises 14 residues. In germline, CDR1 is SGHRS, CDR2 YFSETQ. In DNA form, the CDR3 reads TGCGCCAGCTCTAGGGACAGGGTGGCCGAGACCCAGTACTTC. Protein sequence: CASSRDRVAETQYF.